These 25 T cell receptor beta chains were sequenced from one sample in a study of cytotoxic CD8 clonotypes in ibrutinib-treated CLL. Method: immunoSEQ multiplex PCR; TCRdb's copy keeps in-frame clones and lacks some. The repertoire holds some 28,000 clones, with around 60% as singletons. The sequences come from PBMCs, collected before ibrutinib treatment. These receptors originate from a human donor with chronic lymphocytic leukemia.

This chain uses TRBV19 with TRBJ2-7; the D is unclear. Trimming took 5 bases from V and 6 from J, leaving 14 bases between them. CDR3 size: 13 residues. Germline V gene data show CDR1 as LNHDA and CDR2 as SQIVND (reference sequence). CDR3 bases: TGTGCCAGTAGTGTCAGGATAGGAGTCGAGCAGTACTTC. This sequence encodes CASSVRIGVEQYF.

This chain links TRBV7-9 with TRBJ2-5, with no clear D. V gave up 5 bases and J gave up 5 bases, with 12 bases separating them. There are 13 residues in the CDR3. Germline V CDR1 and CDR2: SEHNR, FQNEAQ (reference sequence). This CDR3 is CASSRHQGETQYF. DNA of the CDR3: TGTGCCAGCAGCCGCCACCAAGGGGAGACCCAGTACTTC.

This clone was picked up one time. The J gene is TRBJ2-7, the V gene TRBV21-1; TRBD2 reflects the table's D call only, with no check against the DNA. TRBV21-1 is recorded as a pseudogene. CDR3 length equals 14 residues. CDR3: CASSKKGTTYEQYF. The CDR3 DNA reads TGTGCCAGCAGCAAAAAGGGGACTACCTACGAGCAGTACTTC.

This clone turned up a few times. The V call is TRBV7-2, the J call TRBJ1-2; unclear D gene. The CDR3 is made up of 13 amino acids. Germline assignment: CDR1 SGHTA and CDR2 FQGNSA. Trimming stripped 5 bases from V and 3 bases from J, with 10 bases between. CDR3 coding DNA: TGTGCCAGCAGCCCCGGTAGGGACTATGGCTACACCTTC. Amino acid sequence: CASSPGRDYGYTF.

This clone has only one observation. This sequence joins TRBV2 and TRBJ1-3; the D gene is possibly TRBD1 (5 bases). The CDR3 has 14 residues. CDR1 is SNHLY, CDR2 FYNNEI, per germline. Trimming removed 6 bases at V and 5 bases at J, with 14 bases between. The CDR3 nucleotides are TGTGCCAGCAGAGAGTGGTCGGGACGAAACACCATATATTTT. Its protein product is CASREWSGRNTIYF.

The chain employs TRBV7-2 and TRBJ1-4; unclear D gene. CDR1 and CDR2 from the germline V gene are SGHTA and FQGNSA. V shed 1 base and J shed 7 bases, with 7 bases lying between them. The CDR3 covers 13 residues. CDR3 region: CASSLVGGEKLFF. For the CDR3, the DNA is TGTGCCAGCAGCTTAGTAGGAGGTGAAAAACTGTTTTTT.

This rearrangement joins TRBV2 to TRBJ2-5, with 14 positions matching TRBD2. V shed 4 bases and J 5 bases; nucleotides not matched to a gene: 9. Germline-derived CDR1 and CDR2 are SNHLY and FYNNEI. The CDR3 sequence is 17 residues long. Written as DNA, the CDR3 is TGTGCCAGCAGTGGATTGGGACTAGCGGGAGAATGGGAGACCCAGTACTTC. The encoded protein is CASSGLGLAGEWETQYF. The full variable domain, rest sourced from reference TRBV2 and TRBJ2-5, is EPEVTQTPSHQVTQMGQEVILRCVPISNHLYFYWYRQILGQKVEFLVSFYNNEISEKSEIFDDQFSVERPDGSNFTLKIRSTKLEDSAMYFCASSGLGLAGEWETQYFGPGTRLLVL.

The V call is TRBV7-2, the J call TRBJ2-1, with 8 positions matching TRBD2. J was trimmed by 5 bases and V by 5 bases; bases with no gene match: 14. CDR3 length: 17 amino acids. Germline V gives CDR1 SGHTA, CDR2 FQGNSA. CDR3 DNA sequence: TGTGCCAGCAGCCGCACTCCGGGGGGGGTCGGTCACAATGAGCAGTTCTTC. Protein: CASSRTPGGVGHNEQFF. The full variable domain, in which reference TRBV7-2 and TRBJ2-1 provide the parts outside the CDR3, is GAGVSQSPSNKVTEKGKDVELRCDPISGHTALYWYRQSLGQGLEFLIYFQGNSAPDKSGLPSDRFSAERTGGSVSTLTIQRTQQEDSAVYLCASSRTPGGVGHNEQFFGPGTRLTVL.

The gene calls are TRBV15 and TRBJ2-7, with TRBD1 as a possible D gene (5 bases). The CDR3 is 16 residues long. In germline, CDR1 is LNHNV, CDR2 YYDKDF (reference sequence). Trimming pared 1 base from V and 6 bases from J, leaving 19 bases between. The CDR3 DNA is TGTGCCACCAGCAGAGCGGCAGGGATAGGGATCTCCGAGCAGTACTTC. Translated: CATSRAAGIGISEQYF. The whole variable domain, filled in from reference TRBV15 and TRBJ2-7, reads DAMVIQNPRYQVTQFGKPVTLSCSQTLNHNVMYWYQQKSSQAPKLLFHYYDKDFNNEADTPDNFQSRRPNTSFCFLDIRSPGLGDTAMYLCATSRAAGIGISEQYFGPGTRLTVT.

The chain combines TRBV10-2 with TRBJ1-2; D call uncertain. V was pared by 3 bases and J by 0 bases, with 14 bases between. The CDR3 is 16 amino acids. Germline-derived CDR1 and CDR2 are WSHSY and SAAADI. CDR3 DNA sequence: TGCGCCAGCAGTGACTCCCGCGGGAAGCCTAACTATGGCTACACCTTC. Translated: CASSDSRGKPNYGYTF.

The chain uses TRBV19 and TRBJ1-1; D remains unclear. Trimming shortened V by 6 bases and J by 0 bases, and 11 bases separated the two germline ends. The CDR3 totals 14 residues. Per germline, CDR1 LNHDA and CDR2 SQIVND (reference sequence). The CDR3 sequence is CASSPRHLNTEAFF. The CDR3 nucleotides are TGTGCCAGTAGCCCCCGCCATTTGAACACTGAAGCTTTCTTT.

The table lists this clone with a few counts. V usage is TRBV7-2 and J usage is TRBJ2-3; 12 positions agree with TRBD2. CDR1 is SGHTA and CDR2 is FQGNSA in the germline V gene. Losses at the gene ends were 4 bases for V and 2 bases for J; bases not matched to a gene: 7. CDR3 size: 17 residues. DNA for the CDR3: TGTGCCAGCAGCTCCAGACTAGCGGGGGCGGACACAGATACGCAGTATTTT. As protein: CASSSRLAGADTDTQYF. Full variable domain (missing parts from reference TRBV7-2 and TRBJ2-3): GAGVSQSPSNKVTEKGKDVELRCDPISGHTALYWYRQSLGQGLEFLIYFQGNSAPDKSGLPSDRFSAERTGGSVSTLTIQRTQQEDSAVYLCASSSRLAGADTDTQYFGPGTRLTVL.

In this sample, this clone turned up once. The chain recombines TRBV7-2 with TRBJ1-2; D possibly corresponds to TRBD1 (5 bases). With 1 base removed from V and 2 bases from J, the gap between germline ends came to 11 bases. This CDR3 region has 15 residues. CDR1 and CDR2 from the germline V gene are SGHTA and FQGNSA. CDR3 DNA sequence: TGTGCCAGCAGCTTAGTCCCAGGGCTGAACTATGGCTACACCTTC. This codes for CASSLVPGLNYGYTF. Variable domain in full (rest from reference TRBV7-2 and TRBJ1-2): GAGVSQSPSNKVTEKGKDVELRCDPISGHTALYWYRQSLGQGLEFLIYFQGNSAPDKSGLPSDRFSAERTGGSVSTLTIQRTQQEDSAVYLCASSLVPGLNYGYTFGSGTRLTVV.

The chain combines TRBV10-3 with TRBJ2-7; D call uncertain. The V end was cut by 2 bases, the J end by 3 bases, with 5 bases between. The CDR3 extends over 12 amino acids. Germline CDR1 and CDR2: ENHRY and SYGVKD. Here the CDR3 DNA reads TGTGCCATCAGTGAGAAGGTCTACGAGCAGTACTTC. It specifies CAISEKVYEQYF.

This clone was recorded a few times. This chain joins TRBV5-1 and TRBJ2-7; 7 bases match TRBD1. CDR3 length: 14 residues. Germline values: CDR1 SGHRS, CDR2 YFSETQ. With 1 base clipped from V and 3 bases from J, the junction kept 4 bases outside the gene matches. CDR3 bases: TGCGCCAGCAGCTTGAGGGACAGAAACTACGAGCAGTACTTC. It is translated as CASSLRDRNYEQYF.

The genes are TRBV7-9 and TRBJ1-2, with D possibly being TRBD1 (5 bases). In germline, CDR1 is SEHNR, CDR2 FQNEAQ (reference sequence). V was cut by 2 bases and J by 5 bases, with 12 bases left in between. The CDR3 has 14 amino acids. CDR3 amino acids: CASSLRGGPYGYTF. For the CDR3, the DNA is TGTGCCAGCAGCTTAAGGGGCGGGCCATATGGCTACACCTTC.

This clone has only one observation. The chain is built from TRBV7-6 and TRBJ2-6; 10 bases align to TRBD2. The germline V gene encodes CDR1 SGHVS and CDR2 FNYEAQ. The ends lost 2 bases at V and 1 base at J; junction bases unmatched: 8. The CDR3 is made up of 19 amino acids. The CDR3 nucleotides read TGTGCCAGCAGCTTACGGACTAGCGGACAAATTTCTGGGGCCAACGTCCTGACTTTC. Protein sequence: CASSLRTSGQISGANVLTF.

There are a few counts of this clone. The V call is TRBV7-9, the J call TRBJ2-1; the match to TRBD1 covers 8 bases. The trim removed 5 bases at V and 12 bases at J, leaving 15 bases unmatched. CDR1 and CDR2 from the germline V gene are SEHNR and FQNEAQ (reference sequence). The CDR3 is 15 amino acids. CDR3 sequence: CASSPTRTPGQGQFF. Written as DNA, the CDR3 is TGTGCCAGCAGCCCCACCAGGACCCCAGGACAGGGGCAGTTCTTC.

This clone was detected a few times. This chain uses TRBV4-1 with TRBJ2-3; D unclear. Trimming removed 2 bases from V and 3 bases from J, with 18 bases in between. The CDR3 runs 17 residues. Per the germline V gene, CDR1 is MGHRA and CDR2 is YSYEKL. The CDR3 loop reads CASSQLTLGTETDTQYF. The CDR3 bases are TGCGCCAGCAGCCAACTGACTCTGGGTACTGAAACAGATACGCAGTATTTT.

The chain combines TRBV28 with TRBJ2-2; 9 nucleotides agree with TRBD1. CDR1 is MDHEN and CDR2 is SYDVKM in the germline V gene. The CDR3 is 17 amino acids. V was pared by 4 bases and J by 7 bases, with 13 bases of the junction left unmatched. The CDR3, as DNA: TGTGCCAGCAGTTCCCCGGGACAGGGTAATTTCCTCGGGGAGCTGTTTTTT. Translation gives CASSSPGQGNFLGELFF.

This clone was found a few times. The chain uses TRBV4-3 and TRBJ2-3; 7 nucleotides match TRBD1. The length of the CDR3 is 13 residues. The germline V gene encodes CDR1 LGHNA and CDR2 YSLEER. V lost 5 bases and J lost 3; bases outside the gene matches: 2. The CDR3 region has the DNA TGCGCCAGCAGCAAGGGGGCAACAGATACGCAGTATTTT. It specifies CASSKGATDTQYF.

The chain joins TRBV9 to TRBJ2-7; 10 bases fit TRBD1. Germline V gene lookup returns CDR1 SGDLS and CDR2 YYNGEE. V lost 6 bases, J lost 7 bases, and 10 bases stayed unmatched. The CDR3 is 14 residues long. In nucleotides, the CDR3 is TGTGCCAGCAACCCGGGACAGGGGCCCCTGGAGCAGTACTTC. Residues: CASNPGQGPLEQYF.

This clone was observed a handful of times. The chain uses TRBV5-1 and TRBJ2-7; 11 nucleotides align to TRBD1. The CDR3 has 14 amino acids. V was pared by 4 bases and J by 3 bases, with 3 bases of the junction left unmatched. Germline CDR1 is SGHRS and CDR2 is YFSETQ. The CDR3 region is CASSPGQGGYEQYF. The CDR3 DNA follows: TGCGCCAGCAGCCCGGGACAGGGGGGCTACGAGCAGTACTTC.

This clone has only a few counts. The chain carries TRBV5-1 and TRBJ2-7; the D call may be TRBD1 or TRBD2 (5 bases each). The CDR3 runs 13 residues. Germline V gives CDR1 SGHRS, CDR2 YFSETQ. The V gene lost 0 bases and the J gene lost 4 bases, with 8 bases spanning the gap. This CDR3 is CASSLVGDYEQYF. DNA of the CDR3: TGCGCCAGCAGCTTGGTGGGGGATTACGAGCAGTACTTC.

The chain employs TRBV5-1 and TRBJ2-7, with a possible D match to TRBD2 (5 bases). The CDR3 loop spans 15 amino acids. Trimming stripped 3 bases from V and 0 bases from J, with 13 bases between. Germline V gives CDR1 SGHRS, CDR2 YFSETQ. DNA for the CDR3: TGCGCCAGCAGCTGGCGCTCGGGGAGCTCCTACGAGCAGTACTTC. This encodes CASSWRSGSSYEQYF.